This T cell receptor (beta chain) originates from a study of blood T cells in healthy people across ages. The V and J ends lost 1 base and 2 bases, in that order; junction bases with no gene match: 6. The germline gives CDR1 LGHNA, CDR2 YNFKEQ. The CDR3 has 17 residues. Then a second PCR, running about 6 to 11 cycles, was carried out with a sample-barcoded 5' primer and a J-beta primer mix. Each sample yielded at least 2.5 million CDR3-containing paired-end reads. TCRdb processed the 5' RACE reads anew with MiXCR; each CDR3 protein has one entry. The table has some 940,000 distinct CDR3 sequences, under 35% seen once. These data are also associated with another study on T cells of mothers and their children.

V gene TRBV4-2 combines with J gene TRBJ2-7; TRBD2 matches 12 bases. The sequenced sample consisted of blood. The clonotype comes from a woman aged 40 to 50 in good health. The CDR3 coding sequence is TGTGCCAGCAGCCAAGCCTCTCGACTAGCGGGGGCCTACGAGCAGTACTTC. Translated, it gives CASSQASRLAGAYEQYF.